One sample yielded the 29 T cell receptor beta chains listed below, sequenced in a study of cytomegalovirus exposure and HLA in healthy donors. PCR was performed using 60 Vbeta and 13 Jbeta primers. Only in-frame clones appear in the TCRdb table, and some are missing; sequencing was by immunoSEQ multiplex PCR. This sample has roughly 100,000 clones, with less than 80% found just once. Sequencing used PBMCs. The receptors come from a man under 40 in good health and CMV-seropositive.

This clone was picked up one time. The chain carries TRBV6-5 and TRBJ1-2; D might be TRBD1 (6 bases). V was clipped by 5 bases and J by 0 bases, with 13 bases between them. Germline-derived CDR1 and CDR2 are MNHEY and SVGAGI. The CDR3 extends over 15 amino acids. DNA of the CDR3: TGTGCCAGCAGTACAAGGACAGCAACTAACTATGGCTACACCTTC. It encodes CASSTRTATNYGYTF.

This clone was seen more than once but under ten times. The chain couples TRBV9 to TRBJ1-2, with D unclear. The ends were cut back, 0 bases at V and 3 bases at J, with 6 bases in the middle. Germline assignment: CDR1 SGDLS and CDR2 YYNGEE. The CDR3 runs to 13 residues. The CDR3 region is CASSVGGDYGYTF. The CDR3 DNA reads as TGTGCCAGCAGCGTAGGGGGAGACTATGGCTACACCTTC.

This clone was recorded only once. The rearrangement joins TRBV27 to TRBJ1-2; D uncertain. The germline V gene has CDR1 MNHEY and CDR2 SMNVEV (reference sequence). V lost 6 bases and J lost 0, with 17 bases in between. This CDR3 has 16 residues. CDR3 loop: CASSPRRGRANYGYTF. DNA for the CDR3: TGTGCCAGCAGCCCACGGCGCGGAAGAGCTAACTATGGCTACACCTTC.

The chain is built from TRBV7-3 and TRBJ2-5; 10 bases line up with TRBD2. The ends lost 3 bases at V and 2 bases at J; junction bases unmatched: 3. CDR1 and CDR2 from the germline V gene are SGHTA and FQGTGA. The CDR3 length is 15 residues. The CDR3 DNA sequence: TGTGCCAGCAGCTTGGGGACTAGCGCTCAAGAGACCCAGTACTTC. It is translated as CASSLGTSAQETQYF.

This chain uses TRBV2 with TRBJ2-3, with TRBD1 identical over 9 bases. The CDR3 totals 14 residues. Germline loops: CDR1 SNHLY, CDR2 FYNNEI. J was trimmed by 3 bases and V by 7 bases; bases with no gene match: 5. The CDR3 loop reads CASTGTGMTDTQYF. The CDR3 DNA reads as TGTGCCAGCACCGGGACAGGGATGACAGATACGCAGTATTTT.

This clone was detected once. The V call is TRBV4-2, the J call TRBJ2-7; 8 bases match TRBD2. The V and J ends lost 5 bases and 6 bases, in that order; junction bases with no gene match: 15. This CDR3 has 16 residues. Germline V gene lookup returns CDR1 LGHNA and CDR2 YNFKEQ. In DNA form, the CDR3 reads TGTGCCAGCAGCGGGTTTAATAGCGGGGCCTCCGGCGAGCAGTACTTC. It yields the protein CASSGFNSGASGEQYF.

The chain recombines TRBV4-1 with TRBJ1-2, with D hard to call. V lost 4 bases, J lost 8 bases, and 14 bases lay in between. This CDR3 has 13 amino acids. Germline lookup yields CDR1 MGHRA and CDR2 YSYEKL. The CDR3 sequence: CASSPLFREGYTF. For the CDR3, the DNA is TGCGCCAGCAGCCCTCTTTTTAGGGAGGGCTACACCTTC.

The gene calls are TRBV6-5 and TRBJ1-1, with D unresolved. CDR1 MNHEY and CDR2 SVGAGI come from the germline V gene. Deletions cut 4 bases from V and 0 bases from J, with 9 bases between. This CDR3 contains 14 residues. As DNA, the CDR3 is TGTGCCAGCAGTTCGCTACCCATGAACACTGAAGCTTTCTTT. Its translation: CASSSLPMNTEAFF.

The chain links TRBV23-1 to TRBJ1-5, with a weak D call TRBD1 (5 bases). TRBV23-1 is flagged as an ORF with uncertain function. The germline V and J ends were trimmed by 4 bases and 0 bases, with 19 bases remaining between them. The CDR3 runs to 18 residues. CDR3 in DNA: TGCGCCAGCAGTCTACCCAGAAGAGGACACTTTAGCAATCAGCCCCAGCATTTT. Encoded protein: CASSLPRRGHFSNQPQHF.

This chain uses TRBV2 with TRBJ2-5, with 12 nucleotides matching TRBD2. The CDR3 is 15 residues long. CDR1 and CDR2 (germline): SNHLY, FYNNEI. V was pared by 2 bases and J by 5 bases, with 3 bases of the junction left unmatched. In DNA, the CDR3 is TGTGCCAGCAGTGAACAGCTAGCGGGGGGGGAGACCCAGTACTTC. This gives the protein CASSEQLAGGETQYF.

This clone turned up a few times. The V gene is TRBV19, the J gene TRBJ1-3; possibly TRBD1 for D (5 bases). V was trimmed by 3 bases and J by 2 bases, leaving 14 bases between them. Germline CDR1 and CDR2: LNHDA and SQIVND (reference sequence). The CDR3 is 16 residues long. CDR3 DNA sequence: TGTGCCAGTAGTATCGGAGGGGTTGGAACTGGAAACACCATATATTTT. It translates to CASSIGGVGTGNTIYF.

This sequence joins TRBV21-1 and TRBJ1-1; the D call TRBD1 from the table was never checked on the DNA. TRBV21-1 is a pseudogene locus. The CDR3 runs 12 residues. The CDR3 loop is CASSNPGVGAFF. CDR3 nucleotides: TGTGCCAGCAGCAACCCAGGGGTCGGAGCTTTCTTT.

V and J are TRBV19 and TRBJ2-3, with D unclear. V was pared by 2 bases and J by 1 base, with 10 bases between. Germline V lookup: CDR1 LNHDA, CDR2 SQIVND (reference sequence). CDR3 size: 15 residues. Here the CDR3 reads CASSIRIQRTDTQYF. The CDR3 DNA reads TGTGCCAGTAGTATAAGGATACAGCGCACAGATACGCAGTATTTT. Looking up the rest from reference TRBV19 and TRBJ2-3 gives the full variable domain: DGGITQSPKYLFRKEGQNVTLSCEQNLNHDAMYWYRQDPGQGLRLIYYSQIVNDFQKGDIAEGYSVSREKKESFPLTVTSAQKNPTAFYLCASSIRIQRTDTQYFGPGTRLTVL.

V usage is TRBV4-2 and J usage is TRBJ1-2; the match to TRBD1 covers 11 bases. Trimming took 2 bases from V and 1 from J; bases not matched to a gene: 3. Per germline, CDR1 LGHNA and CDR2 YNFKEQ. The CDR3 runs to 16 residues. CDR3 region: CASSQSGTGGNYGYTF. The CDR3 nucleotides are TGTGCCAGCAGCCAATCCGGGACAGGGGGTAACTATGGCTACACCTTC.

This clone has more than one count but fewer than ten. The chain is built from TRBV15 and TRBJ2-1, with D maybe TRBD1 (5 bases). The CDR3 loop spans 19 amino acids. V gave up 0 bases and J gave up 0 bases, with 18 bases separating them. Germline V gives CDR1 LNHNV, CDR2 YYDKDF (reference sequence). The CDR3 loop is CATSRELLITGYSYNEQFF. As DNA, the CDR3 is TGTGCCACCAGCAGAGAGCTCCTTATTACAGGATACTCCTACAATGAGCAGTTCTTC.

The chain is built from TRBV5-1 and TRBJ1-1; D is unclear. In germline, CDR1 is SGHRS, CDR2 YFSETQ. The length of the CDR3 is 12 residues. Trimming stripped 0 bases from V and 13 bases from J, with 13 bases between. CDR3 DNA sequence: TGCGCCAGCAGCTTGGGTGAGGGCTACGGTTTCTTT. It translates to CASSLGEGYGFF.

The chain links TRBV2 to TRBJ1-6; D gene unclear. Germline loops: CDR1 SNHLY, CDR2 FYNNEI. The germline V and J ends were trimmed by 3 bases and 9 bases, with 9 bases remaining between them. There are 13 residues in the CDR3. The CDR3 here is CASSEQEGSPLHF. DNA for the CDR3: TGTGCCAGCAGTGAGCAGGAGGGTTCACCCCTCCACTTT.

The rearrangement uses TRBV19 and TRBJ2-1; 7 nucleotides align to TRBD1. Germline values: CDR1 LNHDA, CDR2 SQIVND (reference sequence). This CDR3 has 16 residues. V lost 3 bases and J lost 2; bases outside the gene matches: 7. The CDR3 sequence: CASSIDTGVPYNEQFF. CDR3 bases: TGTGCCAGTAGTATTGACACAGGGGTGCCCTACAATGAGCAGTTCTTC. The full variable domain, in which reference TRBV19 and TRBJ2-1 provide the parts outside the CDR3, is DGGITQSPKYLFRKEGQNVTLSCEQNLNHDAMYWYRQDPGQGLRLIYYSQIVNDFQKGDIAEGYSVSREKKESFPLTVTSAQKNPTAFYLCASSIDTGVPYNEQFFGPGTRLTVL.

A few counts support this clone. The J gene is TRBJ2-5, the V gene TRBV7-2, with D perhaps matching TRBD2 (6 bases). The CDR3 has 13 amino acids. The germline CDR1 and CDR2 sequences are SGHTA and FQGNSA. The V end lost 2 bases, the J end lost 6 bases, and 10 bases lay between the germline ends. The CDR3 nucleotides are TGTGCCAGCAGCTTATCAGGGAGGCAGACCCAGTACTTC. Its protein is CASSLSGRQTQYF. The entire variable domain, with the rest obtained from reference TRBV7-2 and TRBJ2-5, is as follows: GAGVSQSPSNKVTEKGKDVELRCDPISGHTALYWYRQSLGQGLEFLIYFQGNSAPDKSGLPSDRFSAERTGGSVSTLTIQRTQQEDSAVYLCASSLSGRQTQYFGPGTRLLVL.

The chain has TRBV6-1 and TRBJ1-4; D not certain. Per germline, CDR1 MNHNS and CDR2 SASEGT. V was shortened by 7 bases and J by 3 bases, with 15 bases between the two germline ends. CDR3 length: 15 residues. CDR3 region: CASILSTGSNEKLFF. The CDR3, as DNA: TGTGCCAGCATCCTTTCAACGGGTTCTAATGAAAAACTGTTTTTT.

The chain has TRBV6-5 and TRBJ2-1, with TRBD2 as a possible D gene (6 bases). Trimming removed 8 bases from V and 10 bases from J, with 18 bases in between. The CDR3 consists of 13 residues. Germline CDR1 and CDR2: MNHEY and SVGAGI. The CDR3 DNA reads as TGTGCCAGCTCAAGTTTGAGGGCGGGGGAGCAGTTCTTC. Encoded protein: CASSSLRAGEQFF.

The rearrangement joins TRBV2 to TRBJ1-6, with 7 bases that match TRBD1. This CDR3 contains 16 residues. V lost 2 bases to trimming and J lost 5 bases; unmatched junction nucleotides: 6. Germline CDR1 reads SNHLY; CDR2 reads FYNNEI. CDR3 DNA sequence: TGTGCCAGCAGTGAATTTAGGGGGCTAGATAATTCACCCCTCCACTTT. Protein product: CASSEFRGLDNSPLHF.

V and J are TRBV27 and TRBJ2-1; TRBD2 matches 7 bases. J gave up 0 bases and V 9 bases, and 8 bases lay outside the gene matches. This CDR3 is 15 amino acids long. Germline CDR1 and CDR2: MNHEY and SMNVEV (reference sequence). CDR3 bases: TGTGCCAGTTATCGGGGGGTCAGCTCCTACAATGAGCAGTTCTTC. Translated: CASYRGVSSYNEQFF.

The CDR3 bases are TGTGCCAGCAGGGTAGAGACAGATACGCAGTATTTT. Translating it yields CASRVETDTQYF. This chain links TRBV5-4 with TRBJ2-3, with D unclear. Germline V gene lookup returns CDR1 SGHNT and CDR2 YYREEE (reference sequence). The CDR3 extends over 12 amino acids. V dropped 5 bases and J dropped 3 bases, with 7 bases sitting between them.

The J gene is TRBJ1-2, the V gene TRBV5-1; TRBD1 might be the D (5 bases). The CDR3 covers 16 residues. CDR1 is SGHRS, CDR2 YFSETQ, per germline. V lost 2 bases and J lost 4, with 18 bases in between. CDR3 DNA sequence: TGCGCCAGCAGCTTCGACGCTCCGGGCGGGGGCTATGGCTACACCTTC. Translated, it gives CASSFDAPGGGYGYTF.

The V and J genes are TRBV19 and TRBJ1-5; D gene unclear. The germline V gene encodes CDR1 LNHDA and CDR2 SQIVND (reference sequence). The CDR3 loop spans 13 amino acids. V lost 5 bases and J 7 bases, leaving 12 bases between the germline ends. CDR3 region: CASSPPMIQPQHF. In nucleotides, the CDR3 is TGTGCCAGTAGTCCTCCTATGATCCAGCCCCAGCATTTT.

This clone appeared once. The chain joins TRBV14 to TRBJ2-2; 8 bases fit TRBD2. Trimming removed 1 base from V and 4 bases from J; junction bases left unmatched: 11. Per germline, CDR1 SGHDN and CDR2 FVKESK. There are 18 residues in the CDR3. CDR3 in DNA: TGTGCCAGCAGCCAAGTTCCGCGGGGGGACGATATCACCGGGGAGCTGTTTTTT. Amino acids: CASSQVPRGDDITGELFF.

This clone was seen a few times. The CDR3 reads CASSLGQSSGNTIYF. For the CDR3, the DNA is TGCGCCAGCAGCTTGGGACAGAGCTCTGGAAACACCATATATTTT. The chain joins TRBV5-1 to TRBJ1-3; possible D gene TRBD1, 5 bases. Germline values: CDR1 SGHRS, CDR2 YFSETQ. The CDR3 runs 15 residues. Trimming left V 0 bases short and J 0 bases short, with 7 bases between.

This chain uses TRBV5-4 with TRBJ1-2; 11 positions match TRBD1. The V gene's germline CDR1 is SGHNT and CDR2 YYREEE (reference sequence). The ends lost 0 bases at V and 1 base at J; junction bases unmatched: 2. This CDR3 is 16 amino acids long. CDR3 DNA: TGTGCCAGCAGCTTGGGGACAGGGGGCTATAACTATGGCTACACCTTC. It yields the protein CASSLGTGGYNYGYTF.